This record looks at one TCR beta chain sequence and its context. Its antigen remains unidentified. The sample comes from a study of radiation and T cells in renal cell carcinoma. Findings and caveats of the study: In blood, top tumor clones expanded by 2 weeks, shrinking by 4. No pretreatment tumor biopsies were available for baseline clonotypes.

The time point here: blood 2 weeks post-SBRT. Treatment in this sample: 15 Gy SBRT to primary tumor, nephrectomy 4 weeks later. This renal cell carcinoma was of the clear cell type. The assay was immunoSEQ multiplex PCR, and TCRdb's table has in-frame clones only and misses some. The table records 150,000 to 190,000 clones, 87% of them present only once. The sequence was collected from a woman aged 50 to 65 with renal cell carcinoma. This sample comprised blood, obtained from a patient whose treatment included radiotherapy and nephrectomy.

The CDR3 region has the DNA TGCGCCAGCAGTGAATCCTCCGGGGCCCAGTACTTC. Residues: CASSESSGAQYF. The V and J genes are TRBV10-1 and TRBJ2-5; D is perhaps TRBD2 (5 bases). The CDR3 is made up of 12 amino acids. V was cut by 3 bases and J by 9 bases, with 11 bases left in between. In germline, CDR1 is WNHNN, CDR2 SYGVQD (reference sequence).